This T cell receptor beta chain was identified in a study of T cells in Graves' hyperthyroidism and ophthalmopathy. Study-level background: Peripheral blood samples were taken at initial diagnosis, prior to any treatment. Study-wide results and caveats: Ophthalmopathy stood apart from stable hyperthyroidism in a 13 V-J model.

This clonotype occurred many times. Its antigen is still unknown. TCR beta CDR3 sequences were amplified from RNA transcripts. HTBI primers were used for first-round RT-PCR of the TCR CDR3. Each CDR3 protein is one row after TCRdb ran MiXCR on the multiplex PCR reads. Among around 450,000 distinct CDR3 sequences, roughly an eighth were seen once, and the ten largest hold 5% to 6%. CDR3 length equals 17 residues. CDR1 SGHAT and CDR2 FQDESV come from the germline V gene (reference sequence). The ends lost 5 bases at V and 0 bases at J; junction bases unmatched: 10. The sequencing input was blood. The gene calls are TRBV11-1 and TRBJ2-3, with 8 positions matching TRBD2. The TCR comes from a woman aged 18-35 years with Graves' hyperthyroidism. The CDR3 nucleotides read TGTGCCAGCAGCCCCGAAAGCCCTAGCGGGAGCACAGATACGCAGTATTTT. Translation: CASSPESPSGSTDTQYF.